The clone carrying this T cell receptor beta chain has more than one count but fewer than ten. The data derive from a study of immune heterogeneity within non-small cell lung tumors. V lost 3 bases, J lost 6 bases, and 17 bases lay in between. Germline V gene data show CDR1 as MNHEY and CDR2 as SMNVEV (reference sequence). This CDR3 region has 16 residues. Bulk tumor genomic DNA (approximately 570 ng per sample) served as template. Several biopsies were collected from each primary tumor during surgery. They were spaced as far apart as possible within the tumor mass. Patients had untreated, newly diagnosed non-small cell lung cancer and underwent curative surgery. TCR beta CDR3 regions came from multiplex PCR with 32 forward V and 13 reverse J primers. TCRdb re-analysed the multiplex PCR reads in MiXCR, keeping a single row per CDR3 protein. The sample yields some 2,500 distinct CDR3 sequences, more than 15% seen once.

This chain links TRBV27 with TRBJ2-2, with D tentatively TRBD1 (6 bases). The sample consisted of lung tumor tissue. This TCR derives from a woman in her forties or fifties with non-small cell lung cancer. CDR3 region: CASSFRQVRRSGELFF. The CDR3 DNA follows: TGTGCCAGCAGTTTCAGACAGGTCAGGCGCTCCGGGGAGCTGTTTTTT.